Here is one TCR beta chain with its context. The germline gene is not matched at one end of the junction; a read error may be the cause. Per the study methods: From reference gene primer amplification, estimates of nucleated cell counts were derived. Repertoires were generated with immunoSEQ multiplex PCR, while TCRdb's copy carries only in-frame clones and drops some. Clone size and the V and J calls come from that table; the DNA yielded D and trimming. Of more than 300,000 clones in the sample, roughly 86% were seen once. The sample comes from a study of blood T cell repertoires in COVID-19. Study overall: Researchers got acute and convalescent COVID-19 samples from the United States, Italy and Spain.

The CDR3 spans 14 residues. Germline CDR1 reads SGHVS; CDR2 reads FQNEAQ. Patients in Seattle were enrolled during active infection, then followed longitudinally. The chain links TRBV7-8 to TRBJ2-2; 9 bases line up with TRBD1. Sequencing used peripheral blood. This clonotype was obtained from a woman in her 30s with COVID-19, enrolled during active disease. The CDR3 DNA follows: TGTGCGAGCAGGGGACAGGGAGATGCCGGGGAGCTGTTTTTT. Encoded protein: CASRGQGDAGELFF.